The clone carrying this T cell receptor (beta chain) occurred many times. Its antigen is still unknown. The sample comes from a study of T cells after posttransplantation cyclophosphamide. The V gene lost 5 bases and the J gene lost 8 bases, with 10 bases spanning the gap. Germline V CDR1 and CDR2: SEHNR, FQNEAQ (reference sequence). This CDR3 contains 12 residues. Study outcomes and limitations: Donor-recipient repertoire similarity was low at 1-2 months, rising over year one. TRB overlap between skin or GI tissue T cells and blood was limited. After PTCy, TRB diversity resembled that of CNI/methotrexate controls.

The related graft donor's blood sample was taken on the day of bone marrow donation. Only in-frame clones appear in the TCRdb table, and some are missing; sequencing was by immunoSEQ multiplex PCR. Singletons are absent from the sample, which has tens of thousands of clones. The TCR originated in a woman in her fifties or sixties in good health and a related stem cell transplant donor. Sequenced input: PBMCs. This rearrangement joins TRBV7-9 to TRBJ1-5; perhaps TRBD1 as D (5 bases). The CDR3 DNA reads TGTGCCAGCAGCCGGGGGGGAGAGCCCCAGCATTTT. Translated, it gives CASSRGGEPQHF.